The 22 T cell receptor beta chains reported below all come from one sample, sequenced in a study of blood T cell repertoires in COVID-19. The assay was immunoSEQ multiplex PCR, and TCRdb's table has in-frame clones only and misses some. The sample has around 26,000 clones; 80% to 85% are singletons. The sequencing input was peripheral blood. These receptors all come from an elderly woman with acute or convalescent COVID-19.

V usage is TRBV7-2 and J usage is TRBJ1-5; 10 nucleotides agree with TRBD1. The CDR3 totals 17 residues. Germline lookup yields CDR1 SGHTA and CDR2 FQGNSA. Germline trimming cut 3 bases from V and 7 bases from J; bases unmatched to any gene: 12. CDR3 coding DNA: TGTGCCAGCAGCTTTGGAGGAAAGACAGGGGGCATGCAGCCCCAGCATTTT. This encodes CASSFGGKTGGMQPQHF. Using reference TRBV7-2 and TRBJ1-5 for the parts outside the CDR3, the full variable domain is GAGVSQSPSNKVTEKGKDVELRCDPISGHTALYWYRQSLGQGLEFLIYFQGNSAPDKSGLPSDRFSAERTGGSVSTLTIQRTQQEDSAVYLCASSFGGKTGGMQPQHFGDGTRLSIL.

This rearrangement joins TRBV3-1 (or the pseudogene TRBV3-2) to TRBJ2-3; maybe TRBD2 (7 bases). CDR1 is LGHDT, CDR2 YNNKEL, per germline (reference sequence). This CDR3 has 13 amino acids. The V end lost 11 bases, the J end lost 0 bases, and 12 bases lay between the germline ends. For the CDR3, the DNA is TGTGCCGCTAGGGGGGGTAGCACAGATACGCAGTATTTT. Translation gives CAARGGSTDTQYF.

This rearrangement joins TRBV19 to TRBJ2-7; 9 nucleotides line up with TRBD1. Trimming took 3 bases from V and 3 from J; bases not matched to a gene: 6. The CDR3 is 15 residues long. Germline V gene sequence: CDR1 LNHDA, CDR2 SQIVND (reference sequence). CDR3 nucleotides: TGTGCCAGTAGTATGACAGGACAGGGGATCTACGAGCAGTACTTC. It specifies CASSMTGQGIYEQYF.

The chain joins TRBV9 to TRBJ1-6; the D is unclear. V was pared by 3 bases and J by 7 bases, with 8 bases between. The CDR3 sequence is 13 residues long. Germline lookup yields CDR1 SGDLS and CDR2 YYNGEE. CDR3 loop: CASSETQNSPLHF. The CDR3, as DNA: TGTGCCAGCAGCGAAACCCAGAATTCACCCCTCCACTTT. The whole variable domain, remainder taken from reference TRBV9 and TRBJ1-6, is DSGVTQTPKHLITATGQRVTLRCSPRSGDLSVYWYQQSLDQGLQFLIQYYNGEERAKGNILERFSAQQFPDLHSELNLSSLELGDSALYFCASSETQNSPLHFGNGTRLTVT.

This chain links TRBV9 with TRBJ1-1, with a weak D call TRBD1 (5 bases). CDR3 length: 15 amino acids. CDR1 and CDR2 (germline): SGDLS, YYNGEE. V lost 0 bases to trimming and J lost 7 bases, with 16 bases between them. CDR3 loop: CASSVVPQGHLEAFF. DNA of the CDR3: TGTGCCAGCAGCGTAGTCCCCCAGGGCCATCTTGAAGCTTTCTTT.

This CDR3 reads CAWSVLAGTYEQYF. The CDR3 DNA is TGTGCCTGGAGTGTACTAGCGGGGACCTACGAGCAGTACTTC. The chain employs TRBV30 and TRBJ2-7, with 10 bases fitting TRBD2. The CDR3 loop spans 14 amino acids. V was pared by 0 bases and J by 2 bases, with 1 base of the junction left unmatched. Germline V gene sequence: CDR1 GTSNPN, CDR2 SVGIG (reference sequence). Based on the CDR3 plus reference TRBV30 and TRBJ2-7, the full variable domain is SQTIHQWPATLVQPVGSPLSLECTVEGTSNPNLYWYRQAAGRGLQLLFYSVGIGQISSEVPQNLSASRPQDRQFILSSKKLLLSDSGFYLCAWSVLAGTYEQYFGPGTRLTVT.

This chain links TRBV16 with TRBJ2-3, with TRBD2 matching over 8 bases. Germline trimming cut 2 bases from V and 4 bases from J; bases unmatched to any gene: 5. Germline assignment: CDR1 KGHSY and CDR2 FQNENV. The CDR3 runs 15 residues. For the CDR3, the DNA is TGTGCCAGCAGCCAACAGCGGGGGAAGTCAGATACGCAGTATTTT. Translation gives CASSQQRGKSDTQYF.

This sequence joins TRBV5-1 and TRBJ2-7; the D gene is possibly TRBD2 (5 bases). V was shortened by 1 base and J by 4 bases, with 12 bases between the two germline ends. The CDR3 length is 14 residues. CDR1 and CDR2 from the germline V gene are SGHRS and YFSETQ. The CDR3 DNA follows: TGCGCCAGCAGCTTGTCACTAGGCACTTACGAGCAGTACTTC. Translating it yields CASSLSLGTYEQYF.

This chain links TRBV6-1 with TRBJ1-2; tentative D call: TRBD1 (5 bases). The V gene lost 3 bases and the J gene lost 4 bases, with 15 bases spanning the gap. The CDR3 length is 15 residues. Germline-derived CDR1 and CDR2 are MNHNS and SASEGT. For the CDR3, the DNA is TGTGCCAGCAGTGATACCGGGACTGCCCTCTATGGCTACACCTTC. Translation gives CASSDTGTALYGYTF.

The gene calls are TRBV27 and TRBJ1-2, with D perhaps TRBD1 (6 bases). Trimming stripped 1 base from V and 3 bases from J, with 15 bases between. The CDR3 totals 16 residues. Germline V gives CDR1 MNHEY, CDR2 SMNVEV (reference sequence). CDR3 sequence: CASSLFAGAVYYGYTF. The CDR3 bases are TGTGCCAGCAGTTTATTTGCAGGGGCCGTTTACTATGGCTACACCTTC.

As concerns this clone: Within the sample, other DNA sequences also encode this same CDR3. The chain uses TRBV27 and TRBJ1-2; D possibly corresponds to TRBD1 (5 bases). The CDR3 is 13 amino acids. Germline-derived CDR1 and CDR2 are MNHEY and SMNVEV (reference sequence). Trimming shortened V by 3 bases and J by 4 bases, and 9 bases separated the two germline ends. The DNA for the CDR3 is TGTGCCAGCAGTTTTGGGGGGAGCTATGGCTACACCTTC. Protein sequence: CASSFGGSYGYTF.

The J gene is TRBJ1-1, the V gene TRBV5-1; D is possibly TRBD1 (6 bases). There are 13 residues in the CDR3. Germline lookup yields CDR1 SGHRS and CDR2 YFSETQ. Trimming pared 4 bases from V and 4 bases from J, leaving 11 bases between. CDR3 region: CASSLTGITEAFF. CDR3 in DNA: TGCGCCAGCAGCCTCACAGGGATCACTGAAGCTTTCTTT.

The chain couples TRBV2 to TRBJ2-7, with D tentatively TRBD2 (5 bases). The CDR3 runs to 13 residues. Germline values: CDR1 SNHLY, CDR2 FYNNEI. Trimming cost V 1 base and J 3 bases, with 7 bases left between them. Here the CDR3 DNA reads TGTGCCAGCAGTGAAGGGACTCTCTACGAGCAGTACTTC. Translation: CASSEGTLYEQYF.

The V gene is TRBV4-2, the J gene TRBJ1-2; D uncertain. V was pared by 0 bases and J by 6 bases, with 11 bases between. Germline assignment: CDR1 LGHNA and CDR2 YNFKEQ. The CDR3 is made up of 14 amino acids. CDR3 DNA sequence: TGTGCCAGCAGCCAAGAACGAGGGTTCCATGGCTACACCTTC. Translated: CASSQERGFHGYTF.

The V call is TRBV4-2, the J call TRBJ2-1, with a tentative D call TRBD2 (6 bases). With 1 base removed from V and 10 bases from J, the gap between germline ends came to 20 bases. Germline values: CDR1 LGHNA, CDR2 YNFKEQ. This CDR3 has 16 amino acids. The CDR3: CASSQGTGSASIEQFF. DNA for the CDR3: TGTGCCAGCAGCCAAGGAACCGGGAGTGCATCAATCGAGCAGTTCTTC.

This chain connects TRBV27 to TRBJ2-5, with a weak D call TRBD1 (6 bases). Trimming shortened V by 5 bases and J by 5 bases, and 15 bases separated the two germline ends. This CDR3 has 14 residues. Germline values: CDR1 MNHEY, CDR2 SMNVEV (reference sequence). This CDR3 is CASSPLGGLETQYF. The CDR3 DNA follows: TGTGCCAGCAGTCCCCTAGGGGGTTTGGAGACCCAGTACTTC.

This clone came up a few times. The chain combines TRBV4-1 with TRBJ1-6, with D perhaps matching TRBD1 (5 bases). The germline V gene encodes CDR1 MGHRA and CDR2 YSYEKL. The CDR3 totals 16 residues. Trimming removed 1 base at V and 6 bases at J, with 13 bases between. The CDR3 sequence is CASSQGDGGINSPLHF. In DNA form, the CDR3 reads TGCGCCAGCAGCCAAGGGGACGGGGGAATTAATTCACCCCTCCACTTT.

V is TRBV16 and J is TRBJ1-2; D is undetermined. CDR1 is KGHSY and CDR2 is FQNENV in the germline V gene. This CDR3 region has 14 residues. V was shortened by 2 bases and J by 0 bases, with 7 bases between the two germline ends. CDR3 bases: TGTGCCAGCAGCCAAGGCCTAGCTAACTATGGCTACACCTTC. Translation: CASSQGLANYGYTF.

V usage is TRBV11-2 and J usage is TRBJ2-3; D might be TRBD2 (5 bases). The CDR3 contains 14 residues. V dropped 3 bases and J dropped 2 bases, with 9 bases sitting between them. Germline loops: CDR1 SGHAT, CDR2 FQNNGV. The CDR3, as DNA: TGTGCCAGCAGCTTCCGGCGGGTCACAGATACGCAGTATTTT. Its translation: CASSFRRVTDTQYF.

The chain joins TRBV5-4 to TRBJ1-1; 7 bases line up with TRBD1. The V and J ends lost 2 bases and 6 bases, in that order; junction bases with no gene match: 4. Germline V lookup: CDR1 SGHNT, CDR2 YYREEE (reference sequence). The CDR3 runs to 13 residues. The CDR3 here is CASSLQGWAEAFF. The CDR3 nucleotides are TGTGCCAGCAGCTTACAGGGGTGGGCTGAAGCTTTCTTT.

The chain employs TRBV9 and TRBJ2-1; 11 bases match TRBD2. The V and J ends lost 1 base and 10 bases, in that order; junction bases with no gene match: 13. CDR3 length: 17 residues. From germline, CDR1 is SGDLS and CDR2 YYNGEE. The chain's CDR3 is CASSVLPGGLAGGEQFF. CDR3 DNA: TGTGCCAGCAGCGTATTACCCGGAGGCCTAGCGGGAGGAGAGCAGTTCTTC.

This clone was seen only once. CDR3 coding DNA: TGTGCCTGGGCTCGGGTCGTAGCGGATTCACCCCTCCACTTT. It specifies CAWARVVADSPLHF. J is TRBJ1-6 and V is TRBV30; no clear D gene. V lost 5 bases and J 8 bases, leaving 16 bases between the germline ends. The V gene's germline CDR1 is GTSNPN and CDR2 SVGIG (reference sequence). The CDR3 contains 14 residues.